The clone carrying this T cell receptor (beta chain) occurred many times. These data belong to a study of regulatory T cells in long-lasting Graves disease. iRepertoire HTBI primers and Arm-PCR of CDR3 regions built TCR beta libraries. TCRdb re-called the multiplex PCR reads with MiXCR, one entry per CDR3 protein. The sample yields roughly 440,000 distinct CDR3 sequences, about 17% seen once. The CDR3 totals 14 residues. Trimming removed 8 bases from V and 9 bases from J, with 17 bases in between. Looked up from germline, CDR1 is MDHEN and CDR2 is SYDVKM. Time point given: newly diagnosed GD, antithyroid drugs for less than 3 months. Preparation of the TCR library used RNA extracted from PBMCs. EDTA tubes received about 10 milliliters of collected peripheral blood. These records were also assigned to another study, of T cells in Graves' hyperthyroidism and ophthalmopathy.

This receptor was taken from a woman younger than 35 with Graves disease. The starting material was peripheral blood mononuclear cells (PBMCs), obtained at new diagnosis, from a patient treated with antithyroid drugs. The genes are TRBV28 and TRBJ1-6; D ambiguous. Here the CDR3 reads CASQTGGSFSPLHF. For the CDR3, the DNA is TGTGCCAGCCAGACGGGCGGTTCTTTTTCACCCCTCCACTTT.